This section outlines one T cell receptor beta chain sequence together with its context. Antigen specificity is unknown. This specimen comes from a study of cytomegalovirus exposure and HLA in healthy donors. The study, taken as a whole, reports: Many donors shared some public TCRs, even though most TCR sequences were rare.

This CDR3 spans 14 amino acids. Trimming shortened V by 0 bases and J by 5 bases, and 10 bases separated the two germline ends. CDR1 and CDR2 from the germline V gene are SGHAT and FQNNGV. In the PCR, 60 Vbeta and 13 Jbeta primers were used. Repertoires were generated with immunoSEQ multiplex PCR, while TCRdb's copy carries only in-frame clones and drops some. The sample contains 200,000 to 250,000 clones, over 60% of which appear only once. The sequenced material came from PBMCs. This sequence originates from a man between 18 and 35 years old in good health and CMV-seronegative. The chain uses TRBV11-2 and TRBJ2-5; TRBD1 is a possible D gene (7 bases). CDR3 DNA sequence: TGTGCCAGCAGCTTAGATGCGGGACAGGAGACCCAGTACTTC. Translation: CASSLDAGQETQYF.